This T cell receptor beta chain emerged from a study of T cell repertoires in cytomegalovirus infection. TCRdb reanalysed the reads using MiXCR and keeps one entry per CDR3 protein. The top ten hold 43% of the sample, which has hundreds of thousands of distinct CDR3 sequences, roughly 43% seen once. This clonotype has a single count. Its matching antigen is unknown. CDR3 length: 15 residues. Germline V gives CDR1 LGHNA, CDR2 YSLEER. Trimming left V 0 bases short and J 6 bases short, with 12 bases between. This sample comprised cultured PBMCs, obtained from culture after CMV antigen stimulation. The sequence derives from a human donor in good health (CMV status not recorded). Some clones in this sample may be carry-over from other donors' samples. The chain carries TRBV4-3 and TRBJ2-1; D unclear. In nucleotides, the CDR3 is TGCGCCAGCAGCCAAGATCCCAGGACCATCAATGAGCAGTTCTTC. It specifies CASSQDPRTINEQFF.